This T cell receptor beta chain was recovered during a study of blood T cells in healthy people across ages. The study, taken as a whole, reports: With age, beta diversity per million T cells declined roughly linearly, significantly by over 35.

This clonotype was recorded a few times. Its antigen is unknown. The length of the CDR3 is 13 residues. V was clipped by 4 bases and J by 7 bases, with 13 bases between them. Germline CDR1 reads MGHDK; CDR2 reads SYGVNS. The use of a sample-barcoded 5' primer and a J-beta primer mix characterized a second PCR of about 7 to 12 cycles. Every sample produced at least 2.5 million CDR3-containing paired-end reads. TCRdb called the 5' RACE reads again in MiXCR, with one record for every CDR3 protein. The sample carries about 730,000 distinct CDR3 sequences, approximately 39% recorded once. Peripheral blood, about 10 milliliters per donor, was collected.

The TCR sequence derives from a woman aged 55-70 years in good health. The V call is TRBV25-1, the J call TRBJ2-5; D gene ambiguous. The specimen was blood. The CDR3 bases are TGTGCCAGCAGTGCCAACGATATCGGGACCCAGTACTTC. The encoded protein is CASSANDIGTQYF. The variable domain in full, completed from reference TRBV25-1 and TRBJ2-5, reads EADIYQTPRYLVIGTGKKITLECSQTMGHDKMYWYQQDPGMELHLIHYSYGVNSTEKGDLSSESTVSRIRTEHFPLTLESARPSHTSQYLCASSANDIGTQYFGPGTRLLVL.